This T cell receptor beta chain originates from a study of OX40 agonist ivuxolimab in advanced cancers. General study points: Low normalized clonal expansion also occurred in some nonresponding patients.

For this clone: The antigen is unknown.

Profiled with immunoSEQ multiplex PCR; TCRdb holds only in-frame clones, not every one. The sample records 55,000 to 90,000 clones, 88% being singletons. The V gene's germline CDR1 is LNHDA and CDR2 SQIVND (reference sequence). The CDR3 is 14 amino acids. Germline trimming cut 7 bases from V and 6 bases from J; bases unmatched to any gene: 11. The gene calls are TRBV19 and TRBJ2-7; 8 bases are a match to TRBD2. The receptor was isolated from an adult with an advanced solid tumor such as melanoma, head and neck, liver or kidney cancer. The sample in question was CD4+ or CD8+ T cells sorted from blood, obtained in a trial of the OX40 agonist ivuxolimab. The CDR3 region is CASTPTSGVLEQYF. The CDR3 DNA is TGTGCCAGTACCCCCACTAGCGGAGTACTCGAGCAGTACTTC.